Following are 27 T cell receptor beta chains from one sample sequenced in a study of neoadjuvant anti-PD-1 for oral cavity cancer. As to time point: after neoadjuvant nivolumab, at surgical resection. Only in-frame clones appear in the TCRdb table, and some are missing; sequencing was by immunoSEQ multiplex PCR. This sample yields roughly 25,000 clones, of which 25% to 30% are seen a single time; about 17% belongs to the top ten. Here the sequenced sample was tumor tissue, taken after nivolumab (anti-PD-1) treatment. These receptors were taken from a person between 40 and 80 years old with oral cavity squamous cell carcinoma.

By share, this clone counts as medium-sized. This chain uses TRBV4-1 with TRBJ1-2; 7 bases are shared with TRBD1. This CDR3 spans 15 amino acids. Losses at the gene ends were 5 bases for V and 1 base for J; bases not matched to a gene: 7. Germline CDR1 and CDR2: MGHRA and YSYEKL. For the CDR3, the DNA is TGCGCCAGCAGCTCCGGGACAGTCATTAACTATGGCTACACCTTC. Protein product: CASSSGTVINYGYTF.

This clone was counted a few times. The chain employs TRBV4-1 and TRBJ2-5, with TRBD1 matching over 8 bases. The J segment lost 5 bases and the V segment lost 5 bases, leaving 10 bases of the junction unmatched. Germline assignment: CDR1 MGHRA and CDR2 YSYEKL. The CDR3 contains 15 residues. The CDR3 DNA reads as TGCGCCAGCAGCGAACCGGACAGGGTAGGGGAGACCCAGTACTTC. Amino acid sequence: CASSEPDRVGETQYF.

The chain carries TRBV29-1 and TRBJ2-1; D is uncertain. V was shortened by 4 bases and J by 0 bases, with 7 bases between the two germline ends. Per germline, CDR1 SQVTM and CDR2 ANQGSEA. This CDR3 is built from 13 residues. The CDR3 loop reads CSVGVSSYNEQFF. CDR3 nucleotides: TGCAGCGTTGGGGTAAGCTCCTACAATGAGCAGTTCTTC.

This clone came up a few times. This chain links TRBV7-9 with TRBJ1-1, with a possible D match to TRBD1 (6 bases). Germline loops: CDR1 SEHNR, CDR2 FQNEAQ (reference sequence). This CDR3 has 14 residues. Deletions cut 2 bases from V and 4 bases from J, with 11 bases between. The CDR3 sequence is CASSLQGSITEAFF. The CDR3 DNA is TGTGCCAGCAGCTTACAGGGGTCAATCACTGAAGCTTTCTTT.

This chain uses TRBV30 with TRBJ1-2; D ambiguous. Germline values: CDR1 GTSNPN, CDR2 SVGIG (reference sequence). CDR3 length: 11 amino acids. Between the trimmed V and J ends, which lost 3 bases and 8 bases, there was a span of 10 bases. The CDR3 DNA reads TGTGCCTGGAGGCGGGTGGGCGGCTACACCTTC. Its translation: CAWRRVGGYTF.

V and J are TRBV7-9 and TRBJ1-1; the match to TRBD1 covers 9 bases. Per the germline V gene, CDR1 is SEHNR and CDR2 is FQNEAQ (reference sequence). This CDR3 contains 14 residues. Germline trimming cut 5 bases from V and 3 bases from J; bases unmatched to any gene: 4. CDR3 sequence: CASSPWTGDTEAFF. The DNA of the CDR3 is TGTGCCAGCAGCCCTTGGACAGGGGACACTGAAGCTTTCTTT.

CDR3 residues: CASHGLASGSYNEQFF. The CDR3 region has the DNA TGTGCCAGCCACGGGCTGGCTAGCGGTTCCTACAATGAGCAGTTCTTC. The chain links TRBV28 to TRBJ2-1; 7 nucleotides align to TRBD2. CDR3 size: 16 residues. V shed 8 bases and J 1 base; nucleotides not matched to a gene: 11. In germline, CDR1 is MDHEN, CDR2 SYDVKM.

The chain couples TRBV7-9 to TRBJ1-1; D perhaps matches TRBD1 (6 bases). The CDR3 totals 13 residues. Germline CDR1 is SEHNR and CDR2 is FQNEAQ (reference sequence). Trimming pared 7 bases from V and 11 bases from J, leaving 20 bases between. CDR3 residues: CASTPGVALFAFF. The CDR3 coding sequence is TGTGCCAGCACGCCAGGGGTTGCCCTGTTCGCTTTCTTT. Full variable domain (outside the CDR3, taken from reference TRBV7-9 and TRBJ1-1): DTGVSQNPRHKITKRGQNVTFRCDPISEHNRLYWYRQTLGQGPEFLTYFQNEAQLEKSRLLSDRFSAERPKGSFSTLEIQRTEQGDSAMYLCASTPGVALFAFFGQGTRLTVV.

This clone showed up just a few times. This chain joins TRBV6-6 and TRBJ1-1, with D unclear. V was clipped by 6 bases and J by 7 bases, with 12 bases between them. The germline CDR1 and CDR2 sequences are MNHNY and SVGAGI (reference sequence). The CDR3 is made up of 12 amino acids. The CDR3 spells CASREGFLEAFF. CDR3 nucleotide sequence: TGTGCCAGCAGGGAAGGGTTCCTTGAAGCTTTCTTT.

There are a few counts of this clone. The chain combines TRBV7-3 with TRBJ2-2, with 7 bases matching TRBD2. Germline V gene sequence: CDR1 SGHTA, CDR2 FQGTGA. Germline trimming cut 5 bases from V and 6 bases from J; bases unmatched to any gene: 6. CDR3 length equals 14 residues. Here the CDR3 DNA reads TGTGCCAGCAGCCGAGGACTAGTATCCGGGGAGCTGTTTTTT. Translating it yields CASSRGLVSGELFF.

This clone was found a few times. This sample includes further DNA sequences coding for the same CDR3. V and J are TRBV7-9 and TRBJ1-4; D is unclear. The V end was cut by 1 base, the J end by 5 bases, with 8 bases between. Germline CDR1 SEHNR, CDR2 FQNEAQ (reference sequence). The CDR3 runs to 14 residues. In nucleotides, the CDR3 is TGTGCCAGCAGCTTAGTCGGCAGCAATGAAAAACTGTTTTTT. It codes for CASSLVGSNEKLFF.

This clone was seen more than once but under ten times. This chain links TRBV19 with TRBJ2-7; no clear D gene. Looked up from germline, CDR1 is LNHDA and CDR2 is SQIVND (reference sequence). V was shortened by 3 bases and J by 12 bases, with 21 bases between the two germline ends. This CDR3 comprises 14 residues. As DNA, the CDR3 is TGTGCCAGTAGTATTGAGGTTGGGCTGCCGATCGCGTACTTC. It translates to CASSIEVGLPIAYF.

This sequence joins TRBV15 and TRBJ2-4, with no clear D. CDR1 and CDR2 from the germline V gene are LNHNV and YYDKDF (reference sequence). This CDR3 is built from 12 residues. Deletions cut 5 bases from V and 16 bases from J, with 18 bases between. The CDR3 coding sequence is TGTGCCACCAGCGCCCAACTGGGCATCCCCTACTTC. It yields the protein CATSAQLGIPYF.

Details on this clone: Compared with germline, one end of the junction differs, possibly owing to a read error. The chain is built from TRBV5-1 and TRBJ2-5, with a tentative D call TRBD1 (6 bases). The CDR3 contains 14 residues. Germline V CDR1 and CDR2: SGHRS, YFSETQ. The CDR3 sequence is CASCLRDKQETQYF. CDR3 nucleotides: TGCGCCAGCTGCTTGAGGGACAAGCAAGAGACCCAGTACTTC. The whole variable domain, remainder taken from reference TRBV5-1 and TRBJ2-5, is KAGVTQTPRYLIKTRGQQVTLSCSPISGHRSVSWYQQTPGQGLQFLFEYFSETQRNKGNFPGRFSGRQFSNSRSEMNVSTLELGDSALYLCASCLRDKQETQYFGPGTRLLVL.

This CDR3 is CASSVGGIGYEQYF. CDR3 DNA sequence: TGTGCCAGCAGTGTCGGAGGGATCGGCTACGAGCAGTACTTC. The chain combines TRBV6-5 with TRBJ2-7; possibly TRBD2 for D (6 bases). CDR3 length equals 14 residues. The V gene's germline CDR1 is MNHEY and CDR2 SVGAGI. Trimming shortened V by 5 bases and J by 3 bases, and 14 bases separated the two germline ends.

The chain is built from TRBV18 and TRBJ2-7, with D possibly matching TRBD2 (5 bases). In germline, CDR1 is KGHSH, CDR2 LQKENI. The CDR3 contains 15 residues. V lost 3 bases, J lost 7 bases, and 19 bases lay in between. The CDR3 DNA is TGTGCCAGCTCACCTTCTACACCGTCTTCGGGAGAGCAGTACTTC. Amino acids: CASSPSTPSSGEQYF.

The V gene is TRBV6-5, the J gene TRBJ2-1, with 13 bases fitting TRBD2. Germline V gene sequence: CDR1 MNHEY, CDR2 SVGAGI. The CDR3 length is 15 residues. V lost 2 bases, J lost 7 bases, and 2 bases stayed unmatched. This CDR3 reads CASSYPGLAGNEQFF. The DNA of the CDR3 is TGTGCCAGCAGTTACCCGGGACTAGCGGGGAATGAGCAGTTCTTC.

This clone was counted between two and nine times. The CDR3, as DNA: TGTGCCAGCAGCTACGACATTTTGCCCCCTGCAGATACGCAGTATTTT. Its protein product is CASSYDILPPADTQYF. The chain combines TRBV7-2 with TRBJ2-3; D is ambiguous. The germline gives CDR1 SGHTA, CDR2 FQGNSA. The CDR3 covers 16 residues. V lost 4 bases to trimming and J lost 4 bases, with 18 bases between them.

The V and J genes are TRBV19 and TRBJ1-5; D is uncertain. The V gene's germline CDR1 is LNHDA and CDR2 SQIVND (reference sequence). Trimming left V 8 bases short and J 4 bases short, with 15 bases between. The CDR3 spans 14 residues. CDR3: CASSAGIINQPQHF. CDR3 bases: TGTGCCAGTTCAGCGGGGATTATAAATCAGCCCCAGCATTTT. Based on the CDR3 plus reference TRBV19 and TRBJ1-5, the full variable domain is DGGITQSPKYLFRKEGQNVTLSCEQNLNHDAMYWYRQDPGQGLRLIYYSQIVNDFQKGDIAEGYSVSREKKESFPLTVTSAQKNPTAFYLCASSAGIINQPQHFGDGTRLSIL.

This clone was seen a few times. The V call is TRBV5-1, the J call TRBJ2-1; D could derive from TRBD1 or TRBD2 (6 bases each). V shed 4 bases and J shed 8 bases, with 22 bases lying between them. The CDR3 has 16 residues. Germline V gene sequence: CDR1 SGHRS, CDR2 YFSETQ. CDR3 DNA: TGCGCCAGCAGCATCGGGCCGGGCGGAAGGGGGGATGAGCAGTTCTTC. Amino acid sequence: CASSIGPGGRGDEQFF.

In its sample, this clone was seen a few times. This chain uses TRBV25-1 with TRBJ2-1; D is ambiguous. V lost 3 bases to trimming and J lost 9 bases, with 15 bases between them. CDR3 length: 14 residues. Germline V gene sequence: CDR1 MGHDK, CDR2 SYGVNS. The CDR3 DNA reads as TGTGCCAGCAGTGATGGCTCCAGGCGCAGTGAGCAGTTCTTC. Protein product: CASSDGSRRSEQFF.

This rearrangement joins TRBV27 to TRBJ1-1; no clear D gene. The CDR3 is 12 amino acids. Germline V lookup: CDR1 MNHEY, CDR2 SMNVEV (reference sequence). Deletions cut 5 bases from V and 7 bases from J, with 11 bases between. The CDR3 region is CASSLPTGEAFF. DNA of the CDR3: TGTGCCAGCAGTCTCCCGACCGGTGAAGCTTTCTTT.

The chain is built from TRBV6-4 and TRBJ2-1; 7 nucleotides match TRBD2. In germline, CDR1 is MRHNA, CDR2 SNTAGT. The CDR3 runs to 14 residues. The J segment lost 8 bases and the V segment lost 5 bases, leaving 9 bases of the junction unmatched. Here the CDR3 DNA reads TGTGCCAGCAGTTTCGGGGGAGGGCAAGATGAGCAGTTCTTC. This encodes CASSFGGGQDEQFF.

The CDR3 spells CASSSNRRDRGYEQYF. The CDR3 nucleotides are TGTGCCAGCAGTTCCAACCGGCGGGACAGGGGCTACGAGCAGTACTTC. The gene calls are TRBV28 and TRBJ2-7; 10 nucleotides align to TRBD1. The germline V gene encodes CDR1 MDHEN and CDR2 SYDVKM. The CDR3 covers 16 residues. Trimming cost V 4 bases and J 3 bases; bases outside gene matches: 9.

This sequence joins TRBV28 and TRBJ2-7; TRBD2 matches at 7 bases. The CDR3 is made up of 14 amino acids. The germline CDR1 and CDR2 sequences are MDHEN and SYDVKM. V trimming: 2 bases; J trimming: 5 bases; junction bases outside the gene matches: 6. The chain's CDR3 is CASSLLAGANEQYF. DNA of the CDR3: TGTGCCAGCAGTTTACTCGCGGGAGCGAACGAGCAGTACTTC.

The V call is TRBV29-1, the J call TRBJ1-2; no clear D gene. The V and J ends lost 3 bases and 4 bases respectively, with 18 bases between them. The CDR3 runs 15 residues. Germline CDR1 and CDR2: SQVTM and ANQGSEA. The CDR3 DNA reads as TGCAGCGTTGAGGTAGCCGGGGAGGAATCCTATGGCTACACCTTC. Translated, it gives CSVEVAGEESYGYTF.

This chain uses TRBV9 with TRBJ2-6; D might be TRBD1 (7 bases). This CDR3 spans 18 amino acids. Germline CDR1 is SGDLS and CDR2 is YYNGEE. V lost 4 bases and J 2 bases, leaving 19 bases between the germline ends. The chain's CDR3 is CASSPQVRRGAGANVLTF. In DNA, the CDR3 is TGTGCCAGCAGCCCCCAGGTCCGCAGGGGGGCTGGGGCCAACGTCCTGACTTTC.